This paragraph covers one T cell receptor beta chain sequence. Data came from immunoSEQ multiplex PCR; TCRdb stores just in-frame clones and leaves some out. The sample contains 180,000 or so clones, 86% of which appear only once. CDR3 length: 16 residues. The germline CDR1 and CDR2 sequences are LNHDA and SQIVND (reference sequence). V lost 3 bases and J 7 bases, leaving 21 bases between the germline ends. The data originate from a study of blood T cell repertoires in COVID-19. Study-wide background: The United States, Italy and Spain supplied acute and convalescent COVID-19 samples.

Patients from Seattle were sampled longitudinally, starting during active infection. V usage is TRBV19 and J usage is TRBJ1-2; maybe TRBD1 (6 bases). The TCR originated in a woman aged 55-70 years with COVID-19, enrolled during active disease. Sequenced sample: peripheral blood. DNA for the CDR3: TGTGCCAGTAGTATTAGCCTTCTGGGACAACTCGCTGGCTACACCTTC. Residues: CASSISLLGQLAGYTF.